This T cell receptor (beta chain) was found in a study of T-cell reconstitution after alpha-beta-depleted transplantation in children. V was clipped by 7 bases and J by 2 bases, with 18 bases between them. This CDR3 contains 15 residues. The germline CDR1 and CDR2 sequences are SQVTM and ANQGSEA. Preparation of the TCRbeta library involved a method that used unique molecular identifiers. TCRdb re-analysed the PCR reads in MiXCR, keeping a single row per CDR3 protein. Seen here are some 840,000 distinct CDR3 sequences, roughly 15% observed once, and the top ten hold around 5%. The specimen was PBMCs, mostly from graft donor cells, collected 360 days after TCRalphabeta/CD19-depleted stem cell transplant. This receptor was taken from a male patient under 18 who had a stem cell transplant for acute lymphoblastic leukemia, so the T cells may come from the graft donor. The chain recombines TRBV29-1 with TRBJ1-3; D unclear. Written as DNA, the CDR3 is TGCAGCGCGAACACGGCGGGTTTTACTGGAAACACCATATATTTT. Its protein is CSANTAGFTGNTIYF. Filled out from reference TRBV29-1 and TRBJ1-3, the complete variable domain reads SAVISQKPSRDICQRGTSLTIQCQVDSQVTMMFWYRQQPGQSLTLIATANQGSEATYESGFVIDKFPISRPNLTFSTLTVSNMSPEDSSIYLCSANTAGFTGNTIYFGEGSWLTVV.